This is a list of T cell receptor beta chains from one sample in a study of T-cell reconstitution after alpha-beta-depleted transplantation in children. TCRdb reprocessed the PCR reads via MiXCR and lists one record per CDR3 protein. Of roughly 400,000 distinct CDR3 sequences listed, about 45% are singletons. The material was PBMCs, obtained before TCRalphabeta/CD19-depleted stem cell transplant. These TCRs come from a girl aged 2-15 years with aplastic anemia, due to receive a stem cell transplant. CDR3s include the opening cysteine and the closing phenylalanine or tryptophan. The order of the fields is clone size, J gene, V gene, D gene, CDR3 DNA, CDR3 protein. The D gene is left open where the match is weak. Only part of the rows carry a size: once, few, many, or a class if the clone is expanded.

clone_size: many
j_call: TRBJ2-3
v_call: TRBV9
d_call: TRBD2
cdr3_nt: TGTGCCAGCAGCGAAATTGGCGGGAGGCCGGGAGATACGCAGTATTTT
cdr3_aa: CASSEIGGRPGDTQYF

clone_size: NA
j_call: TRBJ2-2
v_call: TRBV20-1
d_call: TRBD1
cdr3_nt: TGCAGTGCTCGAAGGGTCGGACAGGGGGGCTTAAACACCGGGGAGCTGTTTTTT
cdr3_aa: CSARRVGQGGLNTGELFF

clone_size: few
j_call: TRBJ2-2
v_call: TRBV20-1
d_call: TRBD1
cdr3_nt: TGCAGTGCCAGACAGGGCTCTGGGGAGCTGTTTTTT
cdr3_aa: CSARQGSGELFF

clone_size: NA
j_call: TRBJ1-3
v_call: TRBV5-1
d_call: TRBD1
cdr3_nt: TGCGCCAGCAGCCCCTCGGGACAGCCTCTGGAGGGGATGTCTGGAAACACCATATATTTT
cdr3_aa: CASSPSGQPLEGMSGNTIYF

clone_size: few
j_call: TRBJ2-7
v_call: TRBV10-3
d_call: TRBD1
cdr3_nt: TGTGCCATCAGTGACACCGGGACAGGCGAGCAGTACTTC
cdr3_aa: CAISDTGTGEQYF

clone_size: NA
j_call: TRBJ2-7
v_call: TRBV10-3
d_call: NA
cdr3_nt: TGTGCCATCAGTCAGGGGTCTGGAAGCTACGAGCAGTACTTC
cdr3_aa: CAISQGSGSYEQYF

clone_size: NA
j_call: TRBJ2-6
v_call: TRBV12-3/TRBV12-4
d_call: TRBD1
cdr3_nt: TGTGCCAGCAGTCTCGTCAGGGGGCGGAATGGGGCCAACGTCCTGACTTTC
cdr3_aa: CASSLVRGRNGANVLTF

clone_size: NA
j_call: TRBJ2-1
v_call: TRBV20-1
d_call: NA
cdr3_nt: TGCAGTGCCCGCGGTTACAATGAGCAGTTCTTC
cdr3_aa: CSARGYNEQFF

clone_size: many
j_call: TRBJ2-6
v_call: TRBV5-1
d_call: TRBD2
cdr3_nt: TGCGCCAGCAGCGTCACCGGGACTAGCGGCTCTGGGGCCAACGTCCTGACTTTC
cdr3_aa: CASSVTGTSGSGANVLTF

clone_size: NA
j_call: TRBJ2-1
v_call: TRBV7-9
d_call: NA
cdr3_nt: TGTGCCAGCAGGTCCACTAGAGGGGTAGATGAGCAGTTCTTC
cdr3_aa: CASRSTRGVDEQFF

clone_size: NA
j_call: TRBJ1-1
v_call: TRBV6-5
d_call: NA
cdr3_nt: TGTGCCAGCAGTTATTCCCTGAGGGGGGCTTCGAACACTGAAGCTTTCTTT
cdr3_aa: CASSYSLRGASNTEAFF

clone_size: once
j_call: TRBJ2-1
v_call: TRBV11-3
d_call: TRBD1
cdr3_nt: TGTGCCAGCAGCCACAGGGGGGCCTACAATGAGCAGTTCTTC
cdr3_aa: CASSHRGAYNEQFF

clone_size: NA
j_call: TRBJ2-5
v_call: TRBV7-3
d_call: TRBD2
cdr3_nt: TGTGCCAGCAGCTTAATGGGACTAGGGGGAGAGACCCAGTACTTC
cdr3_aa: CASSLMGLGGETQYF

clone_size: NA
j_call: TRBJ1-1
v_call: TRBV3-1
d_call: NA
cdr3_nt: TGTGCCAGCAGCCCTTTCCCGGACGGCCCCCTGCAAACTGAAGCTTTCTTT
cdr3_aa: CASSPFPDGPLQTEAFF

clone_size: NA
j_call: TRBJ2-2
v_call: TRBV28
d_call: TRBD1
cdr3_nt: TGTGCATCGGTACCAGGGGGCTATTACACCGGGGAGCTGTTTTTT
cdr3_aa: CASVPGGYYTGELFF

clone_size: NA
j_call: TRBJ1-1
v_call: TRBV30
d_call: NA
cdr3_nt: TGTGCCTGGACCCTGGCCATGCGGGAGAACACTGAAGCTTTCTTT
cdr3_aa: CAWTLAMRENTEAFF

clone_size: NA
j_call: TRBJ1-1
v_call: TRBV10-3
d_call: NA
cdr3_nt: TGTGCCATCAGGGTACAGGGTAAGAACACTGAAGCTTTCTTT
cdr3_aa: CAIRVQGKNTEAFF

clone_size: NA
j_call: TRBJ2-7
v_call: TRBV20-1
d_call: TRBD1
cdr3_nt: TGCAGTGCTCAGAGACAGGGCTCCTACGAGCAGTACTTC
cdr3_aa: CSAQRQGSYEQYF

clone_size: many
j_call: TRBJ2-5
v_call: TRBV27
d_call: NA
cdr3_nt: TGTGCCAGCAGTTTTGGGGGAATGGAGACCCAGTACTTC
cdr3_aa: CASSFGGMETQYF

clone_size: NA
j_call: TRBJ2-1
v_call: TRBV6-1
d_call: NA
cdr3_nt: TGTGCCAGCAGTGAAAGACCGAGCTCCTACAATGAGCAGTTCTTC
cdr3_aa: CASSERPSSYNEQFF

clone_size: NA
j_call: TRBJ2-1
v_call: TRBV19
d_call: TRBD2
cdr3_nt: TGTGCCAGTAGTATAGGGTCCCCAGCGGGACGACATGAGCAGTTCTTC
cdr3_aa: CASSIGSPAGRHEQFF

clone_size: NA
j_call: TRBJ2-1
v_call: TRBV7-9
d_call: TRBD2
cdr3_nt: TGTGCCAGCAGCTTTATTTTAGCGGGAAATGAGCAGTTCTTC
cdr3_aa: CASSFILAGNEQFF

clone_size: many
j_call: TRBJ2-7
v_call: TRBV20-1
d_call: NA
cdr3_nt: TGCAGTGCTAGAGATCGGGACCTCTACGAGCAGTACTTC
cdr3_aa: CSARDRDLYEQYF